The rows below give T cell receptor beta chains drawn from one sample of a study of blood T cells in healthy people across ages. TCRdb reanalysed the 5' RACE reads using MiXCR and keeps one entry per CDR3 protein. The table shows some 1,500,000 distinct CDR3 sequences, with 40% to 45% occurring only once. Sequencing was done on a sample of blood. The receptors stem from a young woman in good health. Each CDR3 is given with its conserved first and last residue. The D gene is left open where the match is weak. A clone size is listed for some rows: how often the clone was seen (once, few, many), or a class if it is expanded.

J | size | D | V | DNA | CDR3
TRBJ1-1 | few | TRBD1 | TRBV9 | TGTGCCAGCAGCTCCCCAGGGGGCCCGAACACTGAAGCTTTCTTT | CASSSPGGPNTEAFF
TRBJ2-7 | - | TRBD2 | TRBV4-2 | TGTGCCAGCAGCTCCCCTAGCGGGGCGACCTACGAGCAGTACTTC | CASSSPSGATYEQYF
TRBJ2-3 | - | - | TRBV29-1 | TGCAGCGTTCATGGGGACGCAACGACTAGCACAGATACGCAGTATTTT | CSVHGDATTSTDTQYF
TRBJ2-5 | - | TRBD2 | TRBV6-2/TRBV6-3 | TGTGCCAGCAGTTACGAAGCGGGGGTTTCGGAGACCCAGTACTTC | CASSYEAGVSETQYF
TRBJ2-7 | - | TRBD2 | TRBV4-3 | TGCGCCAGCAGCCAAGTAAGCGGGGAGCCCAACGAGCAGTACTTC | CASSQVSGEPNEQYF
TRBJ2-7 | - | - | TRBV20-1 | TGCAGTGCCCTGCAGGGGAACGAGCAGTACTTC | CSALQGNEQYF
TRBJ2-1 | - | TRBD2 | TRBV12-3/TRBV12-4 | TGTGCCAGCAGGGGGACTAGCGGCGCAGGCAATGAGCAGTTCTTC | CASRGTSGAGNEQFF
TRBJ1-1 | few | - | TRBV28 | TGTGCCAGCGGCCAGGTCATGAACACTGAAGCTTTCTTT | CASGQVMNTEAFF
TRBJ2-3 | once | - | TRBV4-3 | TGCGCCAGCAGCCAAGATGCGACTAGACAGTATTTT | CASSQDATRQYF
TRBJ1-4 | - | TRBD1 | TRBV12-3/TRBV12-4 | TGTGCCAGCAGCCCCGGGGACAGGGTCGGAGAAAAACTGTTTTTT | CASSPGDRVGEKLFF
TRBJ2-1 | - | - | TRBV20-1 | TGCAGTGCTAGAGCCCCCGGGATTTCAGTTCACAATGAGCAGTTCTTC | CSARAPGISVHNEQFF
TRBJ1-1 | once | - | TRBV5-1 | TGCGCCAGCGCGTACCAGGGGCGCGACGCTGAAGCTTTCTTT | CASAYQGRDAEAFF
TRBJ2-7 | - | - | TRBV29-1 | TGCAGCGTTGAAGATCTTCAGGTGAGCTCCTACAATGAGCAGTACTTC | CSVEDLQVSSYNEQYF
TRBJ2-7 | - | TRBD2 | TRBV7-8 | TGTGCCAGCAGCGTACTAGCGGGAGCTTCCTACGAGCAGTACTTC | CASSVLAGASYEQYF
TRBJ2-7 | - | TRBD1 | TRBV29-1 | TGCAGCGGGCAAGGGACAGCTTTTTCGGATGAGCAGTACTTC | CSGQGTAFSDEQYF
TRBJ2-7 | - | TRBD1 | TRBV15 | TGTGCCACCAGCACCCAGACAGGGACCTACGAGCAGTACTTC | CATSTQTGTYEQYF
TRBJ1-3 | - | - | TRBV12-3/TRBV12-4 | TGTGCCAGCAGTTTAGTCCTCTGGGGGTTCCCGGGAAACACCATATATTTT | CASSLVLWGFPGNTIYF
TRBJ1-2 | - | - | TRBV12-3/TRBV12-4 | TGTGCCAGCAGTACAGATCTGGGGGGCCACTATGGCTACACCTTC | CASSTDLGGHYGYTF
TRBJ2-7 | - | TRBD2 | TRBV20-1 | TGCAGTGCTGAACCCCTCGGGACTAGTATCTCCTACGAGCAGTACTTC | CSAEPLGTSISYEQYF
TRBJ2-7 | - | TRBD1 | TRBV29-1 | TGCAGCGTTGGGGGGACAGGGGATCTCTCCTACGAGCAGTACTTC | CSVGGTGDLSYEQYF
TRBJ2-7 | - | TRBD1 | TRBV12-3/TRBV12-4 | TGTGCCGGCAGCCTGACAGGGGAATCCTACGAGCAGTACTTC | CAGSLTGESYEQYF
TRBJ1-2 | - | - | TRBV29-1 | TGCAGCGCAGCCTCAGGGCATAACTATGGCTACACCTTC | CSAASGHNYGYTF
TRBJ2-3 | few | - | TRBV6-5 | TGTGCCAGCAGTTACTCACAGGTCCCATACACAGATACGCAGTATTTT | CASSYSQVPYTDTQYF
TRBJ2-3 | - | TRBD2 | TRBV12-3/TRBV12-4 | TGTGCCAGCAGCCCAGCCCAGCGGGGGGGCCGCGATACGCAGTATTTT | CASSPAQRGGRDTQYF
TRBJ1-2 | - | - | TRBV15 | TGTGCCACCAGCAGAGATTCCGATTACTATGGCTACACCTTC | CATSRDSDYYGYTF
TRBJ1-2 | few | - | TRBV20-1 | TGCAGTGCTAGAGGGACCTCCTGGAGGGGTGGCTACACCTTC | CSARGTSWRGGYTF
TRBJ2-3 | few | - | TRBV9 | TGTGCCAGCAGCACCAGGGCCCCTAGCACAGATACGCAGTATTTT | CASSTRAPSTDTQYF
TRBJ2-1 | - | - | TRBV12-3/TRBV12-4 | TGTGCCAGCAGTTTAACCCCGGGGAGTGGAGCGCAGTTCTTC | CASSLTPGSGAQFF